A selection of T cell receptor beta chains follows, all from one sample in a study of vaccination effects on CD4 cells after COVID-19. Clones were sequenced by immunoSEQ multiplex PCR, and TCRdb holds only the in-frame ones, with some missing. The sample consists of 35,000 to 45,000 clones, 70% to 85% of them appearing once. No antigens are known for them. Sequenced here: CD4+ T cells from PBMCs cultured with HCoV-NL63 spike peptides, sampled after COVID-19 vaccination. The source is a human donor who received a COVID-19 vaccine. Some clones in this sample may be carry-over from other donors' samples. CDR3s include the opening cysteine and the closing phenylalanine or tryptophan. A D gene is named only where the DNA matches it firmly. Not every row has a clone size; where given, it reads once, few, many or a size class.

size	V	D	J	CDR3	DNA
-	TRBV5-1	-	TRBJ1-1	CASLGSSSKNTEAFF	TGCGCCAGTCTAGGAAGCTCCTCTAAGAACACTGAAGCTTTCTTT
once	TRBV20-1	-	TRBJ1-1	CSASFSGHKNTEAFF	TGCAGTGCTAGTTTCTCGGGACATAAGAACACTGAAGCTTTCTTT
-	TRBV27	-	TRBJ1-1	CASSLSGRLEAFF	TGTGCCAGCAGTTTAAGTGGCAGACTTGAAGCTTTCTTT
few	TRBV6-1	TRBD1	TRBJ2-1	CASSEEGQGPYNEQFF	TGTGCCAGCAGTGAAGAGGGACAGGGTCCCTACAATGAGCAGTTCTTC
-	TRBV7-8	-	TRBJ1-5	CASSPHRDIFSNQPQHF	TGTGCCAGCAGCCCCCACCGGGACATATTTAGCAATCAGCCCCAGCATTTT
-	TRBV14	TRBD1	TRBJ2-5	CASSPGQGALQTQYF	TGTGCCAGCAGCCCCGGACAGGGGGCTTTACAGACCCAGTACTTC
-	TRBV7-2	-	TRBJ2-2	CASSHTWNTGELFF	TGTGCCAGCAGCCATACTTGGAACACCGGGGAGCTGTTTTTT
-	TRBV2	-	TRBJ2-3	CASTRLGATSTDTQYF	TGTGCCAGCACACGGTTAGGGGCGACTAGCACAGATACGCAGTATTTT
-	TRBV19	TRBD1	TRBJ1-2	CASSTRQGGAIYYGYTF	TGTGCCAGTAGTACAAGACAGGGGGGCGCGATTTACTATGGCTACACCTTC
-	TRBV6-5	TRBD1	TRBJ1-2	CASEWGQGGYGYTF	TGTGCCAGCGAGTGGGGACAGGGCGGCTATGGCTACACCTTC
-	TRBV7-9	TRBD1	TRBJ1-2	CASSRTGGANYGYTF	TGTGCCAGCAGCCGGACAGGGGGCGCTAACTATGGCTACACCTTC
-	TRBV5-4	-	TRBJ1-2	CASSLAASYGYTF	TGTGCCAGCAGCCTAGCAGCCAGCTATGGCTACACCTTC
-	TRBV4-3	-	TRBJ2-5	CASSQEGRQRETQYF	TGCGCCAGCAGCCAGGAGGGACGGCAACGGGAGACCCAGTACTTC
-	TRBV30	TRBD2	TRBJ2-2	CAWSVRGRGGTGELFF	TGTGCCTGGAGTGTACGTGGGAGGGGTGGCACCGGGGAGCTGTTTTTT